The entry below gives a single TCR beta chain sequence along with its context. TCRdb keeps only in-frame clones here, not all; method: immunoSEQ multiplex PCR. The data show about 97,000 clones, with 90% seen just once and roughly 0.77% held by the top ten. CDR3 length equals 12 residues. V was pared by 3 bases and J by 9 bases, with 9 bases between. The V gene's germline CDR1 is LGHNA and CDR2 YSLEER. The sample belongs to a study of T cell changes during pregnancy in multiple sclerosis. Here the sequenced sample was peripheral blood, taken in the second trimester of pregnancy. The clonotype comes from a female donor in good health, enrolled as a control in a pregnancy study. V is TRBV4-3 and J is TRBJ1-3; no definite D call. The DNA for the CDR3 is TGCGCCAGCAGCCACGCCGGTGGCACCATATATTTT. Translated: CASSHAGGTIYF.